The table lists the clone carrying this TCR beta chain with many counts. J was trimmed by 7 bases and V by 4 bases; bases with no gene match: 10. CDR3 length equals 15 residues. Germline lookup yields CDR1 MNHEY and CDR2 SVGAGI. TCRdb itself ran the 5' RACE reads through MiXCR, one entry per CDR3 protein. Of around 30,000 distinct CDR3 sequences in the sample, around 22% were seen once. The sequence came from a female donor with breast cancer. The material sequenced was memory CD4+ T cells sorted from blood. Stated subset: memory CD4+ T cells, CD4+CD45RO+CD25-. The chain couples TRBV6-5 to TRBJ2-1, with TRBD2 matching over 7 bases. Here the CDR3 reads CASSSTGGAINEQFF. DNA of the CDR3: TGTGCCAGCAGTTCTACGGGGGGTGCAATAAATGAGCAGTTCTTC.